Included here is one T cell receptor (beta chain) sequence, with context. Between the trimmed V and J ends, which lost 1 base and 7 bases, there was a span of 5 bases. The V gene's germline CDR1 is MGHRA and CDR2 YSYEKL. The CDR3 consists of 13 residues. TCRdb keeps only in-frame clones here, not all; method: immunoSEQ multiplex PCR. The sample has roughly 80,000 clones, about 90% seen once; the top ten hold more than 1.4%. The data derive from a study of T cell changes during pregnancy in multiple sclerosis. The material sequenced was peripheral blood, taken before pregnancy. The chain recombines TRBV4-1 with TRBJ1-6, with D uncertain. The TCR was taken from a female donor with multiple sclerosis, enrolled in a pregnancy study. CDR3 sequence (DNA): TGCGCCAGCAGCCAAGCCGGGAATTCACCCCTCCACTTT. Its protein product is CASSQAGNSPLHF.